These T cell receptor beta chains were read from a single sample in a study of blood T cell repertoires in COVID-19. Only in-frame clones appear in the TCRdb table, and some are missing; sequencing was by immunoSEQ multiplex PCR. The sample has 140,000 or so clones; 87% are singletons. Source material: PBMCs or T cells enriched from blood (not recorded which). Source of these receptors: a man in his 60s who had recovered from COVID-19. Both conserved end residues are part of each CDR3. The D gene is left open where the match is weak. Expanded clones get a size class; other rows say once, few or many, or leave the size out.

D gene	clone size	V gene	CDR3 length	J gene	CDR3 protein	CDR3 DNA
NA	NA	TRBV5-5	14	TRBJ1-1	CASSSGTTNTEAFF	TGTGCCAGCAGCTCCGGGACAACGAACACTGAAGCTTTCTTT
NA	NA	TRBV29-1	13	TRBJ1-4	CSVAYRVNEKLFF	TGCAGCGTTGCATACAGGGTCAATGAAAAACTGTTTTTT
NA	NA	TRBV7-9	12	TRBJ2-7	CASSLAQYEQYF	TGTGCCAGCAGCTTGGCCCAATACGAGCAGTACTTC
NA	NA	TRBV5-4	13	TRBJ2-1	CASSLDRSWEQFF	TGTGCCAGCAGCTTGGACAGGAGCTGGGAGCAGTTCTTC
NA	NA	TRBV18	16	TRBJ1-2	CASSPNPGQGGYGYTF	TGTGCCAGCTCACCGAACCCCGGGCAGGGCGGCTATGGCTACACCTTC
NA	NA	TRBV27	12	TRBJ2-1	CASKRGDNEQFF	TGTGCCAGCAAAAGAGGAGACAATGAGCAGTTCTTC
TRBD1	NA	TRBV5-5	15	TRBJ2-1	CASSLFGQGANEQFF	TGTGCCAGCAGCTTGTTCGGGCAGGGGGCAAATGAGCAGTTCTTC
TRBD2	once	TRBV5-1	16	TRBJ2-5	CASSLGASGNQETQYF	TGCGCCAGCAGCTTGGGGGCTAGCGGCAACCAAGAGACCCAGTACTTC
NA	once	TRBV20-1	13	TRBJ2-7	CSASPGPTYEQYF	TGCAGTGCTAGTCCAGGGCCTACCTACGAGCAGTACTTC
NA	once	TRBV18	13	TRBJ2-7	CASSPGQFYEQYF	TGTGCCAGCTCACCTGGACAGTTTTACGAGCAGTACTTC
NA	NA	TRBV10-3	17	TRBJ2-1	CAIRGQRGRSSYNEQFF	TGTGCCATCAGGGGTCAAAGGGGGAGAAGCTCCTACAATGAGCAGTTCTTC
TRBD1	once	TRBV6-5	15	TRBJ1-3	CASTARGSHGNTIYF	TGTGCCAGCACGGCCAGGGGGTCGCATGGAAACACCATATATTTT
TRBD1	NA	TRBV5-1	15	TRBJ1-2	CASSPSTGVGYGYTF	TGCGCCAGCAGCCCTTCAACAGGGGTCGGCTATGGCTACACCTTC
TRBD1	NA	TRBV4-1	14	TRBJ2-7	CASSRRDRDYEQYF	TGCGCCAGCAGCAGACGGGACAGAGACTACGAGCAGTACTTC
NA	NA	TRBV10-2	12	TRBJ2-2	CASTDTPGELFF	TGCGCCAGCACCGACACCCCCGGGGAGCTGTTTTTT
NA	NA	TRBV30	14	TRBJ1-2	CAWSVLGQGNGYTF	TGTGCCTGGAGTGTATTGGGGCAGGGGAATGGCTACACCTTC
TRBD1	NA	TRBV20-1	14	TRBJ2-2	CSASRGRGTGELFF	TGCAGTGCTAGTAGGGGGCGCGGCACCGGGGAGCTGTTTTTT
TRBD1	few	TRBV2	17	TRBJ1-1	CASSGDRGLTMNTEAFF	TGTGCCAGCAGCGGGGACAGGGGGTTGACTATGAACACTGAAGCTTTCTTT
TRBD1	NA	TRBV28	15	TRBJ1-4	CASSTPTGLNEKLFF	TGTGCCAGCAGCACCCCGACAGGGCTGAATGAAAAACTGTTTTTT
TRBD1	NA	TRBV30	12	TRBJ1-1	CACGQANTEAFF	TGTGCCTGTGGACAGGCGAACACTGAAGCTTTCTTT
NA	few	TRBV5-1	14	TRBJ2-2	CASSWPRSTGELFF	TGCGCCAGCAGCTGGCCCCGGAGCACCGGGGAGCTGTTTTTT
NA	NA	TRBV30	11	TRBJ1-2	CAWSTVYGYTF	TGTGCCTGGTCCACGGTCTATGGCTACACCTTC
NA	NA	TRBV2	13	TRBJ1-2	CASTPDRNYGYTF	TGTGCCAGCACCCCGGACAGAAACTATGGCTACACCTTC
NA	NA	TRBV7-9	13	TRBJ1-4	CASSLGGNEKLFF	TGTGCCAGCAGCTTAGGCGGTAATGAAAAACTGTTTTTT
NA	NA	TRBV5-4	16	TRBJ2-3	CASSPDGAGGTDTQYF	TGTGCCAGCAGCCCCGACGGTGCAGGGGGCACAGATACGCAGTATTTT
NA	NA	TRBV5-1	15	TRBJ1-4	CASSLRGTNNEKLFF	TGCGCCAGCAGCCTGCGGGGGACAAATAATGAAAAACTGTTTTTT
TRBD1	NA	TRBV7-9	17	TRBJ1-1	CASSLVSMRQGLTEAFF	TGTGCCAGCAGCTTAGTTTCCATGCGACAGGGACTCACTGAAGCTTTCTTT
NA	NA	TRBV6-5	15	TRBJ2-1	CASSTGLIHPNEQFF	TGTGCCAGCAGCACCGGACTTATCCACCCCAATGAGCAGTTCTTC
NA	NA	TRBV3-1/TRBV3-2	14	TRBJ1-2	CASRPENPPYGYTF	TGTGCCAGCAGACCTGAGAACCCCCCCTATGGCTACACCTTC
TRBD2	NA	TRBV16	14	TRBJ2-7	CASSGRDSTREQYF	TGTGCCAGCAGTGGGAGGGACTCAACGAGGGAGCAGTACTTC
NA	NA	TRBV11-2	15	TRBJ1-4	CASSLVTLANEKLFF	TGTGCCAGCAGCTTAGTGACACTTGCTAATGAAAAACTGTTTTTT
NA	NA	TRBV29-1	11	TRBJ1-1	CSARQISEAFF	TGCAGCGCAAGACAGATTAGTGAAGCTTTCTTT
NA	once	TRBV10-2	12	TRBJ1-2	CASSEVEDGYTF	TGCGCCAGCAGTGAGGTGGAGGATGGCTACACCTTC
NA	once	TRBV11-2	16	TRBJ2-7	CASSPSSDRGSYEQYF	TGTGCCAGCAGCCCAAGCTCAGACCGAGGCTCCTACGAGCAGTACTTC
TRBD1	NA	TRBV6-5	14	TRBJ2-7	CASSSGTGFGEQYF	TGTGCCAGCAGTTCCGGGACAGGGTTTGGCGAGCAGTACTTC
NA	NA	TRBV18	15	TRBJ1-1	CASSSRTDSNTEAFF	TGTGCCAGCTCATCTAGGACAGACTCGAACACTGAAGCTTTCTTT
NA	NA	TRBV10-3	14	TRBJ1-5	CAISESTRDQPQHF	TGTGCCATCAGTGAGTCGACGCGGGATCAGCCCCAGCATTTT
NA	few	TRBV7-8	17	TRBJ1-2	CASSPTPQAGLNYGYTF	TGTGCCAGCAGCCCTACGCCCCAGGCAGGGCTTAACTATGGCTACACCTTC
TRBD2	NA	TRBV29-1	14	TRBJ2-3	CSVQTSGITDTQYF	TGCAGCGTCCAGACTAGCGGGATCACAGATACGCAGTATTTT
TRBD1	few	TRBV3-1/TRBV3-2	15	TRBJ1-6	CASSQGDRYNSPLHF	TGTGCCAGCAGCCAAGGGGACAGGTATAATTCACCCCTCCACTTT
NA	NA	TRBV11-1	15	TRBJ1-1	CASSPPQRQDTEAFF	TGTGCCAGCAGCCCTCCACAACGGCAGGACACTGAAGCTTTCTTT